These 23 T cell receptor beta chains came from one sample sequenced in a study of post-analysis software for immune sequencing data. TCR beta cDNA libraries included unique molecular identifiers. A single record per CDR3 protein comes from TCRdb applying MiXCR to the PCR reads. The repertoire holds roughly 800,000 distinct CDR3 sequences, under 70% seen once, with about 4.5% in the top ten. Regarding the study as a whole: With TRBV5-6, TRBV5-1 and TRBV20-1 included, 5 or 6 TRBV segments were more frequent in patients than in controls.

No antigens are known for them. Material for sequencing was blood. The receptors here all came from a girl between 5 and 17 years old with multiple sclerosis.

This clonotype appeared once. This rearrangement joins TRBV3-1 to TRBJ1-5; unclear D gene. Between the trimmed V and J ends, which lost 3 bases and 0 bases, there was a span of 6 bases. The CDR3 has 14 amino acids. Germline-derived CDR1 and CDR2 are LGHDT and YNNKEL (reference sequence). The chain's CDR3 is CASSHRNSNQPQHF. The CDR3 DNA sequence: TGTGCCAGCAGCCATCGAAATAGCAATCAGCCCCAGCATTTT.

This clonotype was counted a single time. The chain carries TRBV20-1 and TRBJ2-1, with D possibly TRBD2 on 5 matching bases. This CDR3 spans 16 amino acids. Germline V gene lookup returns CDR1 DFQATT and CDR2 SNEGSKA (reference sequence). Trimming removed 3 bases from V and 0 bases from J, with 15 bases in between. The CDR3 bases are TGCAGTGCTAGGGCTTCTACGGGGAGCTCCTACAATGAGCAGTTCTTC. Amino acids: CSARASTGSSYNEQFF.

V is TRBV29-1 and J is TRBJ2-6; TRBD1 agrees at 9 bases. Per germline, CDR1 SQVTM and CDR2 ANQGSEA. This CDR3 is 16 amino acids long. V shed 8 bases and J 0 bases; nucleotides not matched to a gene: 8. CDR3 nucleotide sequence: TGCAGCACCTCAGGACAGGGGATCTCTGGGGCCAACGTCCTGACTTTC. This encodes CSTSGQGISGANVLTF.

V and J are TRBV10-3 and TRBJ2-7; weak D call: TRBD2 (5 bases). With 11 bases removed from V and 1 base from J, the gap between germline ends came to 15 bases. Germline-derived CDR1 and CDR2 are ENHRY and SYGVKD. The CDR3 is 13 amino acids. The chain's CDR3 is CAGSGTLSYEQYF. DNA for the CDR3: TGTGCCGGAAGCGGTACCCTATCCTACGAGCAGTACTTC.

The V and J genes are TRBV29-1 and TRBJ2-7; 9 bases fit TRBD1. V was clipped by 5 bases and J by 1 base; unmatched bases: 6. CDR1 SQVTM and CDR2 ANQGSEA come from the germline V gene. The CDR3 length is 14 residues. The CDR3 spells CSVSAGTGSYEQYF. The CDR3 coding sequence is TGCAGCGTTTCTGCCGGGACAGGGTCCTACGAGCAGTACTTC.

This clonotype was seen a handful of times. This chain connects TRBV29-1 to TRBJ1-2, with D possibly matching TRBD1 (6 bases). Germline loops: CDR1 SQVTM, CDR2 ANQGSEA. V was shortened by 1 base and J by 4 bases, with 13 bases between the two germline ends. This CDR3 spans 14 amino acids. The CDR3 loop is CSVEGRTVSYGYTF. Here the CDR3 DNA reads TGCAGCGTTGAAGGGCGGACAGTTAGCTATGGCTACACCTTC.

V is TRBV18 and J is TRBJ2-3; 11 bases map to TRBD2. Germline V lookup: CDR1 KGHSH, CDR2 LQKENI. Trimming cost V 6 bases and J 1 base; bases outside gene matches: 12. The CDR3 consists of 18 residues. CDR3 in amino acids: CASSRALTSGTRTDTQYF. CDR3 nucleotide sequence: TGTGCCAGCTCGCGCGCCTTGACTAGCGGGACACGCACAGATACGCAGTATTTT.

This chain connects TRBV9 to TRBJ2-1, with D maybe TRBD2 (5 bases). Trimming removed 2 bases at V and 14 bases at J, with 14 bases between. Germline loops: CDR1 SGDLS, CDR2 YYNGEE. The CDR3 contains 12 residues. The CDR3 spells CASSVTLDSKFF. The CDR3 DNA is TGTGCCAGCAGCGTTACACTGGACTCGAAGTTCTTC.

This rearrangement joins TRBV11-2 to TRBJ2-1; 11 positions match TRBD2. The CDR3 length is 17 residues. Trimming cost V 8 bases and J 0 bases; bases outside gene matches: 9. CDR1 and CDR2 from the germline V gene are SGHAT and FQNNGV. CDR3: CASAPGTSGSSYNEQFF. As DNA, the CDR3 is TGTGCCAGCGCCCCAGGCACTAGCGGGAGCTCCTACAATGAGCAGTTCTTC.

This clonotype was detected a few times. The chain uses TRBV29-1 and TRBJ2-1; the D is unclear. CDR3 length: 13 amino acids. CDR1 is SQVTM and CDR2 is ANQGSEA in the germline V gene. V was clipped by 7 bases and J by 4 bases, with 14 bases between them. CDR3 in amino acids: CSGEWGFYNEQFF. The CDR3 bases are TGCAGCGGGGAATGGGGTTTTTACAATGAGCAGTTCTTC.

The rearrangement joins TRBV11-2 to TRBJ1-1, with D tentatively TRBD1 (5 bases). The V gene lost 3 bases and the J gene lost 6 bases, with 11 bases spanning the gap. Germline CDR1 and CDR2: SGHAT and FQNNGV. The CDR3 loop spans 13 amino acids. The CDR3 region is CASSLSRDPEAFF. The CDR3 DNA reads as TGTGCCAGCAGCTTGAGCAGGGACCCTGAAGCTTTCTTT.

In this sample, this clonotype turned up a few times. This chain connects TRBV20-1 to TRBJ2-7, with 8 bases identical to TRBD2. This CDR3 is 14 amino acids long. CDR1 and CDR2 from the germline V gene are DFQATT and SNEGSKA (reference sequence). The V gene end was trimmed by 3 bases and the J gene end by 3 bases; junction bases not matched to a gene: 7. The DNA for the CDR3 is TGCAGTGCTAGTGTTGGCGGGAGGAGCTACGAGCAGTACTTC. Translating it yields CSASVGGRSYEQYF.

The rearrangement links TRBV5-1 to TRBJ2-5; D unresolved. The V end lost 0 bases, the J end lost 4 bases, and 13 bases lay between the germline ends. Germline V gene sequence: CDR1 SGHRS, CDR2 YFSETQ. The CDR3 length is 15 residues. Written as DNA, the CDR3 is TGCGCCAGCAGCTTGGCCGCCGGATTCACAGAGACCCAGTACTTC. It codes for CASSLAAGFTETQYF.

This chain links TRBV9 with TRBJ1-2; D perhaps matches TRBD1 (5 bases). From germline, CDR1 is SGDLS and CDR2 YYNGEE. Trimming cost V 4 bases and J 4 bases, with 17 bases left between them. The CDR3 loop spans 15 amino acids. CDR3 sequence reads: CASSSPGPRSYGYTF. In nucleotides, the CDR3 is TGTGCCAGCAGCTCGCCGGGACCCCGGTCCTATGGCTACACCTTC.

This rearrangement joins TRBV30 to TRBJ2-3; the D call may be TRBD1 or TRBD2 (5 bases each). CDR1 GTSNPN and CDR2 SVGIG come from the germline V gene (reference sequence). The CDR3 totals 15 residues. V lost 7 bases, J lost 6 bases, and 23 bases lay in between. CDR3 loop: CAFGAGTPLLDTQYF. The CDR3 bases are TGTGCCTTTGGAGCTGGGACGCCCCTTCTGGATACGCAGTATTTT.

The chain links TRBV12-3 or TRBV12-4 to TRBJ2-3; 9 bases line up with TRBD2. The CDR3 is made up of 16 amino acids. The V segment lost 4 bases and the J segment 0 bases; nucleotides outside the gene matches: 5. The CDR3 DNA reads TGTGCCAGCAGTTCAGGACTAGCGTTGAGCACAGATACGCAGTATTTT. Encoded protein: CASSSGLALSTDTQYF.

V gene TRBV6-5 combines with J gene TRBJ2-1, with D perhaps matching TRBD1 or TRBD2 (5 bases each). The CDR3 length is 15 residues. Germline V gene data show CDR1 as MNHEY and CDR2 as SVGAGI. V dropped 4 bases and J dropped 4 bases, with 14 bases sitting between them. The CDR3 DNA is TGTGCCAGCAGTTCTGAGGGACCACAGTACAATGAGCAGTTCTTC. Protein sequence: CASSSEGPQYNEQFF.

The table lists this clonotype with a few counts. The CDR3: CSVEEGSRTSYNEQFF. The DNA for the CDR3 is TGCAGCGTTGAAGAAGGGTCCAGGACCTCCTACAATGAGCAGTTCTTC. The chain joins TRBV29-1 to TRBJ2-1; D unresolved. CDR3 length: 16 amino acids. Germline V gives CDR1 SQVTM, CDR2 ANQGSEA. V lost 0 bases and J lost 0, with 12 bases in between.

The J gene is TRBJ2-7, the V gene TRBV7-8; D gene ambiguous. V lost 1 base to trimming and J lost 12 bases, with 7 bases between them. The CDR3 has 10 residues. Germline CDR1 and CDR2: SGHVS and FQNEAQ. CDR3 nucleotides: TGTGCCAGCAGCTTAGAAGACTTGTACTTC. It specifies CASSLEDLYF.

The sample holds a few counts of this clonotype. CDR3 sequence: CASRTGGTDTQYF. The CDR3 DNA sequence: TGTGCCAGCAGGACAGGGGGCACAGATACGCAGTATTTT. V and J are TRBV6-4 and TRBJ2-3; 8 bases fit TRBD1. J was trimmed by 1 base and V by 6 bases; bases with no gene match: 0. Germline V gene lookup returns CDR1 MRHNA and CDR2 SNTAGT. CDR3 size: 13 residues.

CDR3 amino acids: CASSRLLGGTYEQYF. The CDR3 region has the DNA TGTGCCAGTAGTCGGCTTTTGGGAGGAACCTACGAGCAGTACTTC. The J gene is TRBJ2-7, the V gene TRBV19, with a weak D call TRBD2 (6 bases). Germline values: CDR1 LNHDA, CDR2 SQIVND (reference sequence). This CDR3 contains 15 residues. The V and J ends lost 5 bases and 2 bases respectively, with 16 bases between them.

This rearrangement joins TRBV2 to TRBJ2-3, with D maybe TRBD1 (6 bases). Germline lookup yields CDR1 SNHLY and CDR2 FYNNEI. The ends were cut back, 4 bases at V and 1 base at J, with 12 bases in the middle. The length of the CDR3 is 15 residues. The DNA for the CDR3 is TGTGCCAGCAGTGTGTCAGGGGAACGCACAGATACGCAGTATTTT. It translates to CASSVSGERTDTQYF.

In its sample, this clonotype was seen a few times. This chain links TRBV7-6 with TRBJ2-5; weak D call: TRBD1 (5 bases). The germline V gene encodes CDR1 SGHVS and CDR2 FNYEAQ. The ends were cut back, 5 bases at V and 4 bases at J, with 20 bases in the middle. The CDR3 loop spans 16 amino acids. The CDR3 here is CASSQGLGSSVETQYF. The CDR3, as DNA: TGTGCCAGCAGCCAGGGTCTGGGAAGCTCGGTAGAGACCCAGTACTTC.